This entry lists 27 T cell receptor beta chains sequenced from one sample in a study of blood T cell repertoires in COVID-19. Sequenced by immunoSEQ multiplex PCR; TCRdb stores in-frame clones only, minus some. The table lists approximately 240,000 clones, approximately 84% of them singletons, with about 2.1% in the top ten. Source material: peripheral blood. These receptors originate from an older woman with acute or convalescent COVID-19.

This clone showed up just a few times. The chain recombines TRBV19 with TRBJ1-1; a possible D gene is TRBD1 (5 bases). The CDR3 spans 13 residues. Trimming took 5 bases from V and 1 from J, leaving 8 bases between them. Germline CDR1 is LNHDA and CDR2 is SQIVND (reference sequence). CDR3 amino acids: CASSFRENTEAFF. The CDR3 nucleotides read TGTGCCAGTAGTTTCAGGGAGAACACTGAAGCTTTCTTT.

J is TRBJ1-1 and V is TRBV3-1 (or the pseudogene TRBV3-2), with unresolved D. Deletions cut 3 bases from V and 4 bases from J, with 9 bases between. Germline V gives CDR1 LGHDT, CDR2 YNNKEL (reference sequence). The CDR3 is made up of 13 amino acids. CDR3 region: CASSQRGSTEAFF. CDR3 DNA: TGTGCCAGCAGCCAGAGAGGGAGCACTGAAGCTTTCTTT.

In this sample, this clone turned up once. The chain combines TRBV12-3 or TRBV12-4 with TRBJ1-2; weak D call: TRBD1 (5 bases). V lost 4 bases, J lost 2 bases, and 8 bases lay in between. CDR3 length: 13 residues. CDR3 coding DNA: TGTGCCAGCAGTTCTGACAGCAACTATGGCTACACCTTC. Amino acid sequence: CASSSDSNYGYTF.

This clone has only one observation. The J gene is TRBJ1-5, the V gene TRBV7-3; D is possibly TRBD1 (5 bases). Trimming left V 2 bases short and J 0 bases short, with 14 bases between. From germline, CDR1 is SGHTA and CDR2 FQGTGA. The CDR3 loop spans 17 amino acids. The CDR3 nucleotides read TGTGCCAGCAGCTTAGGGGCAGCCCCTATTAGCAATCAGCCCCAGCATTTT. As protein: CASSLGAAPISNQPQHF.

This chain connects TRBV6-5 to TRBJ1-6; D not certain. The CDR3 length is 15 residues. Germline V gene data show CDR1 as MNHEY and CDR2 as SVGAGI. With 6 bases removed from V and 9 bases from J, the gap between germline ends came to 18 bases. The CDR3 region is CASRTGVIVGSPLHF. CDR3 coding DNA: TGTGCCAGCAGAACCGGGGTTATTGTAGGTTCACCCCTCCACTTT.

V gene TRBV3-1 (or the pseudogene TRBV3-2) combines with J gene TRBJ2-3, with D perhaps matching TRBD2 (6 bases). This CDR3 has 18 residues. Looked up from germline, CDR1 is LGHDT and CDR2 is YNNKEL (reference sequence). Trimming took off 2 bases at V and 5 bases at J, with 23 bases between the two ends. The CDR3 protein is CASSQSYPAGRTEDTQYF. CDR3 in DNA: TGTGCCAGCAGCCAATCTTACCCCGCAGGGAGGACTGAAGATACGCAGTATTTT.

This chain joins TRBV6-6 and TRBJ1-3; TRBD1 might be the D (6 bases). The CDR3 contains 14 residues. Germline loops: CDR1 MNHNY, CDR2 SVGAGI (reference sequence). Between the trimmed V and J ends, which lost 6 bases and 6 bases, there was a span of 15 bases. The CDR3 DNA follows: TGTGCCAGCAGACCCACAGGGACGGAAAACACCATATATTTT. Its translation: CASRPTGTENTIYF.

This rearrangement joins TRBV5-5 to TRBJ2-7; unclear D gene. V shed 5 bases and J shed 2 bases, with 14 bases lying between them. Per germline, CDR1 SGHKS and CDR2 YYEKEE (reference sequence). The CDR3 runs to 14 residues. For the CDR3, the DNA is TGTGCCAGCAGGTTCTCACCGGGTACCTACGAGCAGTACTTC. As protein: CASRFSPGTYEQYF.

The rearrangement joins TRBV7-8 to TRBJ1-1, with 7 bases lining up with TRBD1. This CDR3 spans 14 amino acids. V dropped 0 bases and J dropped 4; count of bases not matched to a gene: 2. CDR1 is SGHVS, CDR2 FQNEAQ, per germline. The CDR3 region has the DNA TGTGCCAGCAGCTTAGCAGGGGGCGGCACTGAAGCTTTCTTT. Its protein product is CASSLAGGGTEAFF.

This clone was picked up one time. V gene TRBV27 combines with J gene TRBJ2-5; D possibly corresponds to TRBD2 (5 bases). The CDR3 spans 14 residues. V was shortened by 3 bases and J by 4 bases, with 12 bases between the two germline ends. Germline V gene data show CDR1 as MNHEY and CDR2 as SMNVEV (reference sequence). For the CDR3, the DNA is TGTGCCAGCAGTTTTTCGGGGTTCGGAGAGACCCAGTACTTC. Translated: CASSFSGFGETQYF.

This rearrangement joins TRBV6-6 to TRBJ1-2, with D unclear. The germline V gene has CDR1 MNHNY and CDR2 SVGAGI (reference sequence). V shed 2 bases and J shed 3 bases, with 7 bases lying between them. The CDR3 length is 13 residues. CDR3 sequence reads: CASSYPQDYGYTF. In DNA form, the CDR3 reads TGTGCCAGCAGTTACCCCCAGGACTATGGCTACACCTTC.

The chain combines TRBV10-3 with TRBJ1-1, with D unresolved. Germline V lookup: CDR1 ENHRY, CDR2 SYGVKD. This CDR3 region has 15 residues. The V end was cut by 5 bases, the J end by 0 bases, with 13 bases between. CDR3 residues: CAISPAGNMNTEAFF. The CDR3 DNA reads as TGTGCCATCAGTCCCGCGGGAAACATGAACACTGAAGCTTTCTTT.

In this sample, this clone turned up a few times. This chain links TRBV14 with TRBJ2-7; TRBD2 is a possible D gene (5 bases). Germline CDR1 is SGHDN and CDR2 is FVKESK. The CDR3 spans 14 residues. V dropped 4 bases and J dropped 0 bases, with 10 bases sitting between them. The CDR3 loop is CASSRLGSSYEQYF. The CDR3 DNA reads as TGTGCCAGCAGCCGGTTAGGGAGCTCCTACGAGCAGTACTTC. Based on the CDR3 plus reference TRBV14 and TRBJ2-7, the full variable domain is EAGVTQFPSHSVIEKGQTVTLRCDPISGHDNLYWYRRVMGKEIKFLLHFVKESKQDESGMPNNRFLAERTGGTYSTLKVQPAELEDSGVYFCASSRLGSSYEQYFGPGTRLTVT.

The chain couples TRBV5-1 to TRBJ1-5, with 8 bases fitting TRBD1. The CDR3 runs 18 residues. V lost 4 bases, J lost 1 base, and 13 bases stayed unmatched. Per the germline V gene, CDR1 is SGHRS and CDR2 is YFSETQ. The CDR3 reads CASSLRGRPLGSNQPQHF. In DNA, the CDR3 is TGCGCCAGCAGCCTCAGGGGGCGACCTTTGGGGAGCAATCAGCCCCAGCATTTT.

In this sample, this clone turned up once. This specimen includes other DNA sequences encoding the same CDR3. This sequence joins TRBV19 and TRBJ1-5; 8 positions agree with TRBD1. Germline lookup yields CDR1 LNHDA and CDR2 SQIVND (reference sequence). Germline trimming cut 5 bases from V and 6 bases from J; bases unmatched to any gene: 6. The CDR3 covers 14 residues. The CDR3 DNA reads TGTGCCAGTAGTGTCGGACAGGGCGGTCAGCCCCAGCATTTT. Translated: CASSVGQGGQPQHF.

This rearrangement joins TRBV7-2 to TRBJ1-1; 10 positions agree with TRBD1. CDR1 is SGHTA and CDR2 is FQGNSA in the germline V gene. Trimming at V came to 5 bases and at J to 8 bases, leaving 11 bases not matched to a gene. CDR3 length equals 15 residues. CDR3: CASSVHPGTGAEAFF. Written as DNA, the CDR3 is TGTGCCAGCAGCGTACACCCGGGGACAGGGGCAGAAGCTTTCTTT.

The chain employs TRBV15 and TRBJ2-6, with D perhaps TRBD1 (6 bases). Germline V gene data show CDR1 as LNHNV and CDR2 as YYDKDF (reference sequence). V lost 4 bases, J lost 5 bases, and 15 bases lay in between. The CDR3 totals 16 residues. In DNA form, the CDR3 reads TGTGCCACCAGCACCTACGGGACACTTCGGGCCAACGTCCTGACTTTC. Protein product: CATSTYGTLRANVLTF.

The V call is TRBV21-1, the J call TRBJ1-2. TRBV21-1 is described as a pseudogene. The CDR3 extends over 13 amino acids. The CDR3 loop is CASSNKGGYGYTF. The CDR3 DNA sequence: TGTGCCAGCAGCAACAAAGGAGGGTATGGCTACACCTTC.

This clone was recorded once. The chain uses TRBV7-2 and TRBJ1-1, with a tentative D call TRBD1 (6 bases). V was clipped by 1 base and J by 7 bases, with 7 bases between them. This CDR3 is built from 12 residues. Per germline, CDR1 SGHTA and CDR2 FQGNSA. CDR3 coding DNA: TGTGCCAGCAGCTTAGGCAGGGGTGAAGCTTTCTTT. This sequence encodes CASSLGRGEAFF.

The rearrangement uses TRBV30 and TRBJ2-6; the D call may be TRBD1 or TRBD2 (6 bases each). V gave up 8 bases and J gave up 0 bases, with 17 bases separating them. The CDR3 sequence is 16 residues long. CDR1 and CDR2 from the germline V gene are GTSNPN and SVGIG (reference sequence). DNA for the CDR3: TGTGCCGGGGGGCACGGGAAGAGCTCTGGGGCCAACGTCCTGACTTTC. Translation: CAGGHGKSSGANVLTF.

The CDR3 here is CASSIDLASAGYTF. The CDR3 coding sequence is TGTGCCAGTAGTATAGATCTGGCCTCCGCTGGCTACACCTTC. The gene calls are TRBV19 and TRBJ1-2; D ambiguous. The germline V gene has CDR1 LNHDA and CDR2 SQIVND (reference sequence). Deletions cut 0 bases from V and 7 bases from J, with 12 bases between. There are 14 residues in the CDR3.

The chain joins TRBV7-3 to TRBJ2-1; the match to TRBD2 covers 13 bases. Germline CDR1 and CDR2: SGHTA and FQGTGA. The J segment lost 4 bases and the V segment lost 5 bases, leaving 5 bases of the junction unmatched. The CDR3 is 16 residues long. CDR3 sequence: CASSETSGGPYNEQFF. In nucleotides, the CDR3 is TGTGCCAGCAGCGAGACTAGCGGGGGGCCATACAATGAGCAGTTCTTC.

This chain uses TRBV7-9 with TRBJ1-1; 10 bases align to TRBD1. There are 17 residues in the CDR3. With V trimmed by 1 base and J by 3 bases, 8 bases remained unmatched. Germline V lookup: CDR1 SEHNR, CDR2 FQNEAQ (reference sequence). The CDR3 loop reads CASSLGGDRGTYTEAFF. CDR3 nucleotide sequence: TGTGCCAGCAGCTTAGGAGGGGACAGGGGAACGTACACTGAAGCTTTCTTT.

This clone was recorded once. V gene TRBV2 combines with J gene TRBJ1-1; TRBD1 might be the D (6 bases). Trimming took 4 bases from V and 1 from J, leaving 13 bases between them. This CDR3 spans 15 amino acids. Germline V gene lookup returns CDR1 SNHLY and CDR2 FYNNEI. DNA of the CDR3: TGTGCCAGCAGTGCGCAGGGGATGGGGAACACTGAAGCTTTCTTT. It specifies CASSAQGMGNTEAFF.

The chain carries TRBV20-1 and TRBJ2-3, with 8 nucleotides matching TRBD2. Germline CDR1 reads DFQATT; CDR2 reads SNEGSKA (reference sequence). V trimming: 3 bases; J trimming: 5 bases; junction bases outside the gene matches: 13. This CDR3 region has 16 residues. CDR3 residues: CSASRFGGADIDTQYF. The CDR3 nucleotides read TGCAGTGCTAGTAGGTTCGGGGGGGCTGATATAGATACGCAGTATTTT.

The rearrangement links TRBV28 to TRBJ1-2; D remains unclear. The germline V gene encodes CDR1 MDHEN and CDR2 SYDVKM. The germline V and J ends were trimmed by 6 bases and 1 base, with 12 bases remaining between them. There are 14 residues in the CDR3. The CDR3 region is CASRQTPDNYGYTF. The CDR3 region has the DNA TGTGCCAGCAGACAAACCCCAGATAACTATGGCTACACCTTC.

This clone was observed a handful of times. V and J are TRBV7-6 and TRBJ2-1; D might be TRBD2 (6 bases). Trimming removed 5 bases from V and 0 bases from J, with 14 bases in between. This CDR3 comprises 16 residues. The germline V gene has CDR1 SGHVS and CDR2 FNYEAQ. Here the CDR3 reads CASSGGVEGSYNEQFF. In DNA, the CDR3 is TGTGCCAGCAGCGGCGGTGTGGAGGGCTCCTACAATGAGCAGTTCTTC. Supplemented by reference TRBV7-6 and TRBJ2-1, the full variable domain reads GAGVSQSPRYKVTKRGQDVALRCDPISGHVSLYWYRQALGQGPEFLTYFNYEAQQDKSGLPNDRFSAERPEGSISTLTIQRTEQRDSAMYRCASSGGVEGSYNEQFFGPGTRLTVL.